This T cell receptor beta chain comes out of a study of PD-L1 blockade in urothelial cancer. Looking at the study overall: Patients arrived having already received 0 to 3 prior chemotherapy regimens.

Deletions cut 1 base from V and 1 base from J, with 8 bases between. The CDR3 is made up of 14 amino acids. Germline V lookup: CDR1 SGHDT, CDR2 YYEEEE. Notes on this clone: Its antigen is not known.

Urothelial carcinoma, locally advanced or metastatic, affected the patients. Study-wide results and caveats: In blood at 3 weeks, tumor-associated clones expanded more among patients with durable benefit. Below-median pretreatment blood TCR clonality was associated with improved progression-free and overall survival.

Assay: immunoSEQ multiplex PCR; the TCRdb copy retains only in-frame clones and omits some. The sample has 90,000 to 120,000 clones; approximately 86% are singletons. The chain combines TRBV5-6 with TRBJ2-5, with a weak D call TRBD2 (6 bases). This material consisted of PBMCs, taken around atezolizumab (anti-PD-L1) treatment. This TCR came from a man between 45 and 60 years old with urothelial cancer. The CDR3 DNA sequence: TGTGCCAGCAGCTTGCCGACTAGCCAAGAGACCCAGTACTTC. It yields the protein CASSLPTSQETQYF.